The 3 T cell receptor beta chains below were found in one sample sequenced in a study of T cell changes during pregnancy in multiple sclerosis. Profiled with immunoSEQ multiplex PCR; TCRdb holds only in-frame clones, not every one. This table holds tens of thousands of clones, more than 90% found once. The sequencing here drew on peripheral blood, taken in the second trimester of pregnancy. The origin of the receptors is a female donor with multiple sclerosis, enrolled in a pregnancy study.

This chain joins TRBV5-1 and TRBJ1-2, with 7 bases that match TRBD1. The J segment lost 1 base and the V segment lost 0 bases, leaving 6 bases of the junction unmatched. The CDR3 runs 16 residues. CDR1 SGHRS and CDR2 YFSETQ come from the germline V gene. CDR3 in DNA: TGCGCCAGCAGCTTGGGGGACAGCCTGAGTAACTATGGCTACACCTTC. Translated, it gives CASSLGDSLSNYGYTF.

The rearrangement links TRBV7-6 to TRBJ2-5; D unclear. Germline V gene lookup returns CDR1 SGHVS and CDR2 FNYEAQ. V was pared by 2 bases and J by 2 bases, with 3 bases between. The CDR3 loop spans 12 amino acids. The CDR3 DNA reads as TGTGCCAGCAGCTTAACACAAGAGACCCAGTACTTC. Translated: CASSLTQETQYF.

The chain recombines TRBV30 with TRBJ1-5; 8 bases match TRBD1. From germline, CDR1 is GTSNPN and CDR2 SVGIG (reference sequence). CDR3 length equals 15 residues. V was pared by 3 bases and J by 0 bases, with 4 bases of the junction left unmatched. CDR3 sequence reads: CAWSGQGYSNQPQHF. Here the CDR3 DNA reads TGTGCCTGGAGCGGACAGGGATATAGCAATCAGCCCCAGCATTTT.